The next 32 T cell receptor beta chains were all read from a single sample in a study of OX40 agonist ivuxolimab in advanced cancers. The table came from immunoSEQ multiplex PCR; TCRdb's copy has only in-frame clones and leaves some out. The table has roughly 48,000 clones, about 88% seen once; the top ten hold roughly 9.6%. Specimen: CD4+ or CD8+ T cells sorted from blood, collected in a trial of the OX40 agonist ivuxolimab. These receptors were collected from an adult with an advanced solid tumor such as melanoma, head and neck, liver or kidney cancer.

This clone was found a few times. The chain uses TRBV28 and TRBJ1-1, with 8 bases lining up with TRBD1. CDR3 length: 15 residues. The germline gives CDR1 MDHEN, CDR2 SYDVKM. Losses at the gene ends were 4 bases for V and 4 bases for J; bases not matched to a gene: 8. In DNA, the CDR3 is TGTGCCAGCAGTTCCCAGGGGGCGAGTAGCACTGAAGCTTTCTTT. This sequence encodes CASSSQGASSTEAFF.

The J gene is TRBJ1-2, the V gene TRBV5-1; D is undetermined. In germline, CDR1 is SGHRS, CDR2 YFSETQ. V was trimmed by 0 bases and J by 4 bases, leaving 7 bases between them. The CDR3 is 13 amino acids. In nucleotides, the CDR3 is TGCGCCAGCAGCTTGGAAGACTCCTATGGCTACACCTTC. This gives the protein CASSLEDSYGYTF.

J is TRBJ1-3 and V is TRBV30, with D perhaps TRBD1 (5 bases). Looked up from germline, CDR1 is GTSNPN and CDR2 is SVGIG (reference sequence). This CDR3 is 14 amino acids long. Trimming cost V 1 base and J 0 bases, with 7 bases left between them. The CDR3 reads CAWSGGFSGNTIYF. The CDR3 coding sequence is TGTGCCTGGAGTGGGGGGTTCTCTGGAAACACCATATATTTT.

The rearrangement joins TRBV5-1 to TRBJ1-3; D unclear. The CDR3 totals 14 residues. Between the trimmed V and J ends, which lost 0 bases and 2 bases, there was a span of 6 bases. CDR1 SGHRS and CDR2 YFSETQ come from the germline V gene. CDR3 residues: CASSLAGTGNTIYF. For the CDR3, the DNA is TGCGCCAGCAGCTTGGCCGGGACTGGAAACACCATATATTTT.

As for this clone: At one of its ends the junction is not consistent with the germline gene, which may arise from a read error. The chain has TRBV2 and TRBJ1-2; TRBD1 might be the D (5 bases). Germline CDR1 and CDR2: SNHLY and FYNNEI. The CDR3 is 15 amino acids. The DNA for the CDR3 is TGTGCCAGCAGAGAAGGGCCTACAGGACTCTATGGCTACACCTTC. Translated: CASREGPTGLYGYTF.

V and J are TRBV28 and TRBJ1-1, with no clear D. Trimming shortened V by 4 bases and J by 8 bases, and 8 bases separated the two germline ends. CDR1 and CDR2 from the germline V gene are MDHEN and SYDVKM. The CDR3 length is 11 residues. The CDR3 DNA sequence: TGTGCCAGCAGTTCAAGGACCGAAGCTTTCTTT. It yields the protein CASSSRTEAFF. Full variable domain (outside the CDR3, taken from reference TRBV28 and TRBJ1-1): DVKVTQSSRYLVKRTGEKVFLECVQDMDHENMFWYRQDPGLGLRLIYFSYDVKMKEKGDIPEGYSVSREKKERFSLILESASTNQTSMYLCASSSRTEAFFGQGTRLTVV.

The genes are TRBV19 and TRBJ2-1; 7 bases align to TRBD1. Germline V CDR1 and CDR2: LNHDA, SQIVND (reference sequence). The CDR3 totals 14 residues. The V gene end was trimmed by 5 bases and the J gene end by 5 bases; junction bases not matched to a gene: 6. CDR3 DNA: TGTGCCAGTAGTCCCCAGGGGGACCACAATGAGCAGTTCTTC. Residues: CASSPQGDHNEQFF.

The rearrangement uses TRBV12-2 and TRBJ2-1; the DNA was not compared with TRBD2, the D call given in the table. TRBV12-2 represents a pseudogene. This CDR3 contains 17 residues. CDR3 bases: TGTGCAAGTCGCTTAGCTTACGCGGGAGAGCTCTACAATGAGCAGTTCTTC. Translating it yields CASRLAYAGELYNEQFF.

The chain recombines TRBV28 with TRBJ1-4, with TRBD1 matching 10 bases. The J segment lost 10 bases and the V segment lost 2 bases, leaving 7 bases of the junction unmatched. The CDR3 spans 15 residues. The germline V gene encodes CDR1 MDHEN and CDR2 SYDVKM. The CDR3 region is CASSLPGQGIGKLFF. The CDR3 region has the DNA TGTGCCAGCAGTTTACCGGGACAGGGGATTGGAAAACTGTTTTTT.

The CDR3 region is CASSLSLGPGYEQYF. The CDR3 nucleotides read TGTGCCAGCAGTTTAAGTCTGGGACCTGGCTACGAGCAGTACTTC. The V call is TRBV28, the J call TRBJ2-7, with D perhaps assigned TRBD1 or TRBD2 (5 bases each). This CDR3 spans 15 amino acids. Trimming removed 2 bases at V and 3 bases at J, with 14 bases between. Germline V gives CDR1 MDHEN, CDR2 SYDVKM.

The chain joins TRBV4-1 to TRBJ2-3; the D is unclear. V was cut by 3 bases and J by 0 bases, with 10 bases left in between. Germline V gene sequence: CDR1 MGHRA, CDR2 YSYEKL. This CDR3 is built from 15 residues. In nucleotides, the CDR3 is TGCGCCAGCAGCCAGAATGAAAGGAGCACAGATACGCAGTATTTT. Translation: CASSQNERSTDTQYF.

V usage is TRBV5-1 and J usage is TRBJ2-3, with TRBD2 matching over 7 bases. V was clipped by 1 base and J by 2 bases; unmatched bases: 4. The CDR3 is made up of 15 amino acids. The germline gives CDR1 SGHRS, CDR2 YFSETQ. The CDR3 bases are TGCGCCAGCAGCTTGTTTAGCGGGCCCACAGATACGCAGTATTTT. This codes for CASSLFSGPTDTQYF.

This chain uses TRBV28 with TRBJ1-2; D not resolved. This CDR3 is built from 13 residues. Germline CDR1 reads MDHEN; CDR2 reads SYDVKM. V was cut by 3 bases and J by 2 bases, with 7 bases left in between. In nucleotides, the CDR3 is TGTGCCAGCAGTTTCGGCGGCAACTATGGCTACACCTTC. It yields the protein CASSFGGNYGYTF.

The V and J genes are TRBV28 and TRBJ1-4; 8 bases fit TRBD1. The CDR3 extends over 17 amino acids. V lost 7 bases to trimming and J lost 12 bases; unmatched junction nucleotides: 22. Per germline, CDR1 MDHEN and CDR2 SYDVKM. The CDR3 DNA follows: TGTGCCAGCACCCCATTGGACAGGGCGGGCGTTAATGGGGAACTGTTTTTT. It specifies CASTPLDRAGVNGELFF.

The chain joins TRBV7-8 to TRBJ2-2, with 7 bases identical to TRBD2. There are 18 residues in the CDR3. Germline V gene sequence: CDR1 SGHVS, CDR2 FQNEAQ. V dropped 0 bases and J dropped 0; count of bases not matched to a gene: 7. The DNA of the CDR3 is TGTGCCAGCAGCTTAGCAATCCTAGCGGTGTCGAACACCGGGGAGCTGTTTTTT. The encoded protein is CASSLAILAVSNTGELFF.

This clone was seen only once. The rearrangement joins TRBV5-1 to TRBJ2-2, with 13 bases lining up with TRBD2. Germline values: CDR1 SGHRS, CDR2 YFSETQ. The ends lost 0 bases at V and 4 bases at J; junction bases unmatched: 3. CDR3 length: 17 amino acids. Here the CDR3 DNA reads TGCGCCAGCAGCTTGGGACTAGCGGGAGGAGGCACCGGGGAGCTGTTTTTT. Protein product: CASSLGLAGGGTGELFF.

The gene calls are TRBV6-5 and TRBJ1-1, with D unresolved. V was cut by 5 bases and J by 8 bases, with 15 bases left in between. The CDR3 sequence is 13 residues long. In germline, CDR1 is MNHEY, CDR2 SVGAGI. The CDR3: CASSRTTSGEAFF. The CDR3 DNA reads TGTGCCAGCAGTCGGACCACTTCGGGGGAAGCTTTCTTT.

The gene calls are TRBV18 and TRBJ2-5, with D possibly matching TRBD2 (5 bases). The end of the DNA is better explained by TRBJ2-7, so the J call may be wrong. The CDR3 has 14 residues. Germline CDR1 is KGHSH and CDR2 is LQKENI. In DNA form, the CDR3 reads TGTGCCAGCTCACGTGCGGCGAGGGACTACGAGCAGTACTTC. As protein: CASSRAARDYEQYF.

The chain is built from TRBV10-2 and TRBJ1-4; D not certain. The CDR3 spans 15 residues. Per germline, CDR1 WSHSY and CDR2 SAAADI. Trimming removed 2 bases from V and 5 bases from J, with 12 bases in between. CDR3 in DNA: TGCGCCAGCAGTGAGGCGAACAGCGTAAATGAAAAACTGTTTTTT. Translation: CASSEANSVNEKLFF.

The chain links TRBV6-5 to TRBJ2-7; D is unresolved. The germline V gene has CDR1 MNHEY and CDR2 SVGAGI. Trimming stripped 0 bases from V and 6 bases from J, with 12 bases between. This CDR3 is built from 14 residues. CDR3 sequence (DNA): TGTGCCAGCAGTTACTCGACTGTTCAGCTCGAGCAGTACTTC. Translated: CASSYSTVQLEQYF.

J is TRBJ1-2 and V is TRBV28; the D is unclear. CDR1 is MDHEN and CDR2 is SYDVKM in the germline V gene. The CDR3 loop spans 13 amino acids. V lost 2 bases and J lost 7, with 11 bases in between. The CDR3 spells CASSLKAVRGYTF. CDR3 in DNA: TGTGCCAGCAGTTTAAAGGCAGTACGTGGCTACACCTTC.

This clone was seen just once. The V and J genes are TRBV9 and TRBJ2-5; a weak D match, TRBD2 (6 bases). The V end lost 3 bases, the J end lost 5 bases, and 14 bases lay between the germline ends. Looked up from germline, CDR1 is SGDLS and CDR2 is YYNGEE. This CDR3 region has 14 residues. The CDR3 DNA reads as TGTGCCAGCAGCGGCGGGACTTTATGGGAGACCCAGTACTTC. This translates into CASSGGTLWETQYF.

The V and J genes are TRBV5-6 and TRBJ2-1; 10 bases match TRBD2. The V and J ends lost 4 bases and 4 bases, in that order; junction bases with no gene match: 8. The germline gives CDR1 SGHDT, CDR2 YYEEEE. The CDR3 consists of 16 residues. The CDR3 bases are TGTGCCAGCAGCCTCCGACTAGCGGGTTCGTACAATGAGCAGTTCTTC. This translates into CASSLRLAGSYNEQFF.

This chain uses TRBV6-1 with TRBJ2-5; a possible D gene is TRBD2 (7 bases). Looked up from germline, CDR1 is MNHNS and CDR2 is SASEGT. CDR3 size: 16 residues. V was pared by 2 bases and J by 5 bases, with 18 bases between. CDR3 loop: CASSELRGGVGETQYF. The CDR3 DNA sequence: TGTGCCAGCAGTGAATTGAGGGGGGGGGTCGGGGAGACCCAGTACTTC.

The table lists this clone with a count of one. The chain combines TRBV9 with TRBJ2-7; 8 bases are shared with TRBD2. There are 14 residues in the CDR3. J was trimmed by 3 bases and V by 2 bases; bases with no gene match: 4. Looked up from germline, CDR1 is SGDLS and CDR2 is YYNGEE. The CDR3 protein is CASSVAAGGYEQYF. CDR3 bases: TGTGCCAGCAGCGTTGCCGCGGGAGGCTACGAGCAGTACTTC.

J is TRBJ2-3 and V is TRBV5-6; possible D gene TRBD2, 6 bases. This CDR3 comprises 14 residues. The V and J ends lost 0 bases and 1 base respectively, with 6 bases between them. Germline CDR1 SGHDT, CDR2 YYEEEE. CDR3 in DNA: TGTGCCAGCAGCTTGGCTAGCGGCACAGATACGCAGTATTTT. Amino acids: CASSLASGTDTQYF. The full variable domain, with the rest looked up from reference TRBV5-6 and TRBJ2-3, is DAGVTQSPTHLIKTRGQQVTLRCSPKSGHDTVSWYQQALGQGPQFIFQYYEEEERQRGNFPDRFSGHQFPNYSSELNVNALLLGDSALYLCASSLASGTDTQYFGPGTRLTVL.

A single count supports this clone. The chain carries TRBV6-6 and TRBJ2-1; 7 positions match TRBD2. This CDR3 is built from 16 residues. V shed 6 bases, J shed 4 bases, and the junction held 12 bases outside the gene matches. CDR1 and CDR2 (germline): MNHNY, SVGAGI (reference sequence). This CDR3 reads CASRLTSGTTYNEQFF. CDR3 sequence (DNA): TGTGCCAGCAGACTAACTTCCGGGACTACTTACAATGAGCAGTTCTTC.

The V call is TRBV30, the J call TRBJ1-4; D perhaps matches TRBD1 (5 bases). CDR1 is GTSNPN, CDR2 SVGIG, per germline (reference sequence). With 5 bases removed from V and 4 bases from J, the gap between germline ends came to 17 bases. The CDR3 has 15 residues. The DNA for the CDR3 is TGTGCCTGGGGTCCAGGAGGGGCCCTTAATGAAAAACTGTTTTTT. This sequence encodes CAWGPGGALNEKLFF.

The rearrangement links TRBV5-1 to TRBJ1-1; D perhaps matches TRBD1 (5 bases). Germline lookup yields CDR1 SGHRS and CDR2 YFSETQ. V was pared by 7 bases and J by 4 bases, with 8 bases between. The CDR3 has 11 amino acids. The CDR3, as DNA: TGCGCCAGCGCAGGGCCCACTGAAGCTTTCTTT. Translating gives CASAGPTEAFF.

This chain joins TRBV11-2 and TRBJ1-1; D unclear. The germline V gene encodes CDR1 SGHAT and CDR2 FQNNGV. V lost 2 bases to trimming and J lost 8 bases, with 9 bases between them. The CDR3 loop spans 12 amino acids. The CDR3 here is CASSLMGDEAFF. The CDR3 DNA follows: TGTGCCAGCAGCTTAATGGGAGACGAAGCTTTCTTT. Full variable domain (rest looked up from reference TRBV11-2 and TRBJ1-1): EAGVAQSPRYKIIEKRQSVAFWCNPISGHATLYWYQQILGQGPKLLIQFQNNGVVDDSQLPKDRFSAERLKGVDSTLKIQPAKLEDSAVYLCASSLMGDEAFFGQGTRLTVV.

The J gene is TRBJ2-7, the V gene TRBV2; a weak D match, TRBD2 (5 bases). This CDR3 is 16 amino acids long. The V gene's germline CDR1 is SNHLY and CDR2 FYNNEI. Trimming stripped 6 bases from V and 4 bases from J, with 22 bases between. The DNA for the CDR3 is TGTGCCAGCAGGCTGGAGGAGTTTAGCCAGATATACGAGCAGTACTTC. Translated: CASRLEEFSQIYEQYF. Complete variable domain (other parts from reference TRBV2 and TRBJ2-7): EPEVTQTPSHQVTQMGQEVILRCVPISNHLYFYWYRQILGQKVEFLVSFYNNEISEKSEIFDDQFSVERPDGSNFTLKIRSTKLEDSAMYFCASRLEEFSQIYEQYFGPGTRLTVT.

As concerns this clone: The conserved phenylalanine or tryptophan is not found at the CDR3 terminus, so this likely reflects a read error. It is unclear where the CDR3 begins or ends on the DNA, so no DNA is shown, and the CDR3 is as TCRdb lists it. The CDR3 sequence is CSARTGGTMTS. V is TRBV20-1 and J is TRBJ2-3; the table's D gene call, TRBD2, was not cross checked with the DNA. The CDR3 has 11 residues if both end residues are counted. Germline CDR1 and CDR2: DFQATT and SNEGSKA (reference sequence).